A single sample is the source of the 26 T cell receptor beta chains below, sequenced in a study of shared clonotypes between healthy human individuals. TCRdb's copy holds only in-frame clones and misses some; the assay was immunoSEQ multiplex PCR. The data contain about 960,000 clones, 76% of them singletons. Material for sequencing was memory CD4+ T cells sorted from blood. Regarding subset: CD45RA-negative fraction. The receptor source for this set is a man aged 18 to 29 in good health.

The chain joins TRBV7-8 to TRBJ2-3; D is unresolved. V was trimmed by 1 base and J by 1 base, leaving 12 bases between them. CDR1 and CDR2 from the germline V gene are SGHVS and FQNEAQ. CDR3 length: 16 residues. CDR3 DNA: TGTGCCAGCAGCTTAGGATCCCTGGGCGGCACAGATACGCAGTATTTT. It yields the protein CASSLGSLGGTDTQYF.

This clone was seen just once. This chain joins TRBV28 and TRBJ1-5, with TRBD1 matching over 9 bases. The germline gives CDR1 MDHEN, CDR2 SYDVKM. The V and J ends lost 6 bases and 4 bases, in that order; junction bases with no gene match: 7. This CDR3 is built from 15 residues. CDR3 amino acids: CASRSGTGLNQPQHF. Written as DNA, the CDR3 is TGTGCCAGCAGGTCTGGGACAGGGCTTAATCAGCCCCAGCATTTT.

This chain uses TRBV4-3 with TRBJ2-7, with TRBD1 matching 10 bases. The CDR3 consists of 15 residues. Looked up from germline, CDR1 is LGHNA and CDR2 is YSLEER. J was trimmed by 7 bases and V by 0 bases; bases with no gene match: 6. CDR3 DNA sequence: TGCGCCAGCAGCCAAGATCCGAGACAGGGGGCGGAGCAGTACTTC. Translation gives CASSQDPRQGAEQYF.

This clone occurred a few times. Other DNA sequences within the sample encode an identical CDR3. CDR3 in DNA: TGCGCCAGCAGCTTGGTTGCTGGGAACACTGAAGCTTTCTTT. Translated, it gives CASSLVAGNTEAFF. The chain uses TRBV5-1 and TRBJ1-1; D not certain. There are 14 residues in the CDR3. Germline V gene sequence: CDR1 SGHRS, CDR2 YFSETQ. The germline V and J ends were trimmed by 0 bases and 1 base, with 7 bases remaining between them. Together with reference TRBV5-1 and TRBJ1-1, the CDR3 gives the full variable domain: KAGVTQTPRYLIKTRGQQVTLSCSPISGHRSVSWYQQTPGQGLQFLFEYFSETQRNKGNFPGRFSGRQFSNSRSEMNVSTLELGDSALYLCASSLVAGNTEAFFGQGTRLTVV.

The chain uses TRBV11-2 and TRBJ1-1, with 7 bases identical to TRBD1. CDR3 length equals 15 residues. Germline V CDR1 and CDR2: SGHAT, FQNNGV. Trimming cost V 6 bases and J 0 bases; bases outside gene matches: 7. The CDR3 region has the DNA TGTGCCAGCAGGGGGACAGCCACCTTGAACACTGAAGCTTTCTTT. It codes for CASRGTATLNTEAFF.

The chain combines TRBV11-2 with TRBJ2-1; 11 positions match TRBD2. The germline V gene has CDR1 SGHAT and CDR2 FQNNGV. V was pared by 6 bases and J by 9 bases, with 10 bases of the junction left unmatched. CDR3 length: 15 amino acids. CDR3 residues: CASSPLAGGDVEQFF. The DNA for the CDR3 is TGTGCCAGCAGTCCTCTAGCGGGAGGAGACGTTGAGCAGTTCTTC.

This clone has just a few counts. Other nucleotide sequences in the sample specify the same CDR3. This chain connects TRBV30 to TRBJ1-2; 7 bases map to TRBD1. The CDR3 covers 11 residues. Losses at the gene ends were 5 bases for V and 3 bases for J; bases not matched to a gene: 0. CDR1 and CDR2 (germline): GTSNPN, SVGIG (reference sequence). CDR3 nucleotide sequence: TGTGCCTGGGACAGGGACTATGGCTACACCTTC. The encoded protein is CAWDRDYGYTF.

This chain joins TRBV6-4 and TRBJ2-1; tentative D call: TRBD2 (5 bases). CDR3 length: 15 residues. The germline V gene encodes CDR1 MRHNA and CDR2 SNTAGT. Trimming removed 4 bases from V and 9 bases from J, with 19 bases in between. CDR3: CASSAEGLGISEQFF. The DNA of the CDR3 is TGTGCCAGCAGTGCCGAAGGACTGGGAATCAGTGAGCAGTTCTTC.

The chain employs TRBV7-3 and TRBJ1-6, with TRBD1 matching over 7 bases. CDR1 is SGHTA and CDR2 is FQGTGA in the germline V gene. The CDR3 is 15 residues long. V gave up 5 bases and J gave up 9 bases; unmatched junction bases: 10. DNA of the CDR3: TGTGCCAGCAGCAAGACAGGGCTCTCAACTTCACCCCTCCACTTT. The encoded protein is CASSKTGLSTSPLHF. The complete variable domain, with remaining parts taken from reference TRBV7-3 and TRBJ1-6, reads GAGVSQTPSNKVTEKGKYVELRCDPISGHTALYWYRQSLGQGPEFLIYFQGTGAADDSGLPNDRFFAVRPEGSVSTLKIQRTERGDSAVYLCASSKTGLSTSPLHFGNGTRLTVT.

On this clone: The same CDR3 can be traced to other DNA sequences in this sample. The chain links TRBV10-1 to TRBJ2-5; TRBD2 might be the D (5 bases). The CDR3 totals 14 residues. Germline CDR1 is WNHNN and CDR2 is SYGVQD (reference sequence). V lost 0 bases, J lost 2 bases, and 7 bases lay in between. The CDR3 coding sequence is TGCGCCAGCAGTGAGTCGGGAGCGCAAGAGACCCAGTACTTC. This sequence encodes CASSESGAQETQYF.

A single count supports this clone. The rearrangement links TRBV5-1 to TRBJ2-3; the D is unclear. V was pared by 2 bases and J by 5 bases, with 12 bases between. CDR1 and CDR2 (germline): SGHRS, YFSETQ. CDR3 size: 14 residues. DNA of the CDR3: TGCGCCAGCAGCTTTGACACGCGGAAAGATACGCAGTATTTT. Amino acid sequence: CASSFDTRKDTQYF.

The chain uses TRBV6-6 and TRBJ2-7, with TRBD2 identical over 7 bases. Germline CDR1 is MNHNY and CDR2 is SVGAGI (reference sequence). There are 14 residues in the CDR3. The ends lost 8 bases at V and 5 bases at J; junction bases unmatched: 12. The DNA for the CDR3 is TGTGCCAGCGGGGGGGGGACCCAAAGGCACGAGCAGTACTTC. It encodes CASGGGTQRHEQYF.

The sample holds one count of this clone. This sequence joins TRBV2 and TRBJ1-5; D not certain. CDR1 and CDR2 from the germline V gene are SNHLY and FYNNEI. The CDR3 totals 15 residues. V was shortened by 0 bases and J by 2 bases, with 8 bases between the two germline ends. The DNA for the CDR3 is TGTGCCAGCAGTGAAGCAGGGAGCGGCAATCAGCCCCAGCATTTT. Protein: CASSEAGSGNQPQHF.

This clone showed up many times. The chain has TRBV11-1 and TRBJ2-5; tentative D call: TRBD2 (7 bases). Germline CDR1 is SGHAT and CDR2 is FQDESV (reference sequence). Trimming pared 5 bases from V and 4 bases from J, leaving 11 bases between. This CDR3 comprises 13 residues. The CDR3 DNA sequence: TGTGCCAGCAGCGGGGGGGGCCGAGAGACCCAGTACTTC. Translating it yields CASSGGGRETQYF. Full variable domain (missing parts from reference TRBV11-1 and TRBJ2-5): EAEVAQSPRYKITEKSQAVAFWCDPISGHATLYWYRQILGQGPELLVQFQDESVVDDSQLPKDRFSAERLKGVDSTLKIQPAELGDSAMYLCASSGGGRETQYFGPGTRLLVL.

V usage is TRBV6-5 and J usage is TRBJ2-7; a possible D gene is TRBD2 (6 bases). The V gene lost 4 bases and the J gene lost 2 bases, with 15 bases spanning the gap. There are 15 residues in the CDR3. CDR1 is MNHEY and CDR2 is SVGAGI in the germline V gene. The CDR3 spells CASSSSLTSPYEQYF. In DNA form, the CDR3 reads TGTGCCAGCAGTTCCTCACTGACTAGTCCCTACGAGCAGTACTTC.

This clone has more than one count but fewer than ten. The CDR3 nucleotides read TGTGCCAGCAGCCTACATCTTTCCGAGGGGGCTATTTACGAGCAGTACTTC. It specifies CASSLHLSEGAIYEQYF. The chain uses TRBV7-2 and TRBJ2-7, with 7 bases matching TRBD1. With 5 bases clipped from V and 4 bases from J, the junction kept 17 bases outside the gene matches. The CDR3 is 17 amino acids. Germline values: CDR1 SGHTA, CDR2 FQGNSA.

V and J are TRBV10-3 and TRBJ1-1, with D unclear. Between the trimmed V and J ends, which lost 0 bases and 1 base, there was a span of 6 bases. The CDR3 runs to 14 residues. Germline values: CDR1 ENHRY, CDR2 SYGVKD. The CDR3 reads CAISESWENTEAFF. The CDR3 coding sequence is TGTGCCATCAGTGAGTCGTGGGAGAACACTGAAGCTTTCTTT.

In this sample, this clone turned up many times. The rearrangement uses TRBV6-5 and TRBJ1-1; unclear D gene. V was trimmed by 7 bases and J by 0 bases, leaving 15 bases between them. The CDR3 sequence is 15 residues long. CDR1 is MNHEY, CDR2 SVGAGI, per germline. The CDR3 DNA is TGTGCCAGCAAAATTAGGACGGATTTGAACACTGAAGCTTTCTTT. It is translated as CASKIRTDLNTEAFF.

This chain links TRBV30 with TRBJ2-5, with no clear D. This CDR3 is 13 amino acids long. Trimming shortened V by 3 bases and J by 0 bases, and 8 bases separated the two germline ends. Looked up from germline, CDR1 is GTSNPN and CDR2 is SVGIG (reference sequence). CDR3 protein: CAWRRKDQETQYF. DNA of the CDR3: TGTGCCTGGAGGCGCAAGGACCAAGAGACCCAGTACTTC. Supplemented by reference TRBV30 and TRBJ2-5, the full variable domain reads SQTIHQWPATLVQPVGSPLSLECTVEGTSNPNLYWYRQAAGRGLQLLFYSVGIGQISSEVPQNLSASRPQDRQFILSSKKLLLSDSGFYLCAWRRKDQETQYFGPGTRLLVL.

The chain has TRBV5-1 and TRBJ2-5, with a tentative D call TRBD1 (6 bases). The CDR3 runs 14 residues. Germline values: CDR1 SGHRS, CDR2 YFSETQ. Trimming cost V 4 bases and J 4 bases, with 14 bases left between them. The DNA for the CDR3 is TGCGCCAGCAGCCCACAGGGTTTCCGAGAGACCCAGTACTTC. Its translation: CASSPQGFRETQYF. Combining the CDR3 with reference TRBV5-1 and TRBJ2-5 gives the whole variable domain KAGVTQTPRYLIKTRGQQVTLSCSPISGHRSVSWYQQTPGQGLQFLFEYFSETQRNKGNFPGRFSGRQFSNSRSEMNVSTLELGDSALYLCASSPQGFRETQYFGPGTRLLVL.

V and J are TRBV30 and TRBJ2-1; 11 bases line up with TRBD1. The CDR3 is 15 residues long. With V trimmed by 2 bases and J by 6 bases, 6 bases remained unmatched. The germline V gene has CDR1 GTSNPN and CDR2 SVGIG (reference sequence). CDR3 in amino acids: CAWSPDRGLTNEQFF. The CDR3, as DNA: TGTGCCTGGAGTCCGGACAGGGGGCTTACCAATGAGCAGTTCTTC.

The CDR3 nucleotides are TGTGCCAGCAGCTTGGGAGCAGGGGTTACTAATGAAAAACTGTTTTTT. As protein: CASSLGAGVTNEKLFF. The chain combines TRBV5-4 with TRBJ1-4; TRBD1 might be the D (6 bases). CDR3 length equals 16 residues. Germline loops: CDR1 SGHNT, CDR2 YYREEE (reference sequence). V gave up 0 bases and J gave up 2 bases, with 11 bases separating them.

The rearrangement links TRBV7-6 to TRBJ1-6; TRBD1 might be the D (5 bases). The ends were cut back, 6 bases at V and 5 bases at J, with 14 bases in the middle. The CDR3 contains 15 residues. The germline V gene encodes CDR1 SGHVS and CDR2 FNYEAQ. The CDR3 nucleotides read TGTGCCAGCAGTCGGTCAGGGCTCAATAATTCACCCCTCCACTTT. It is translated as CASSRSGLNNSPLHF.

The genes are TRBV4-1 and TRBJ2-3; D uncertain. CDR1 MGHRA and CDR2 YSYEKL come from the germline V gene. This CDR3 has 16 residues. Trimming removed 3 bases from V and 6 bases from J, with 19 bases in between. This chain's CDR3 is CASSHRSWALSDTQYF. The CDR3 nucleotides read TGCGCCAGCAGCCATAGATCCTGGGCCCTCTCCGATACGCAGTATTTT.

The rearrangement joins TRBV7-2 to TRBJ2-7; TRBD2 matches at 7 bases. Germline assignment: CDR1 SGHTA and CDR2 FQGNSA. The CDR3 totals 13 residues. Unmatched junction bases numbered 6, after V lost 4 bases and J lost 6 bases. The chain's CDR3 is CASSSLAEGEQYF. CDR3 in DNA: TGTGCCAGCAGCTCTCTAGCGGAGGGCGAGCAGTACTTC.

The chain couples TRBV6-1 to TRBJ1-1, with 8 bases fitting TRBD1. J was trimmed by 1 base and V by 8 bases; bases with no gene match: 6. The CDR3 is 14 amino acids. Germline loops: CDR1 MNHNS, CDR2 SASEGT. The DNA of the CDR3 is TGTGCCAGCGGAACGACAGGGGCGAACACTGAAGCTTTCTTT. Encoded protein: CASGTTGANTEAFF.